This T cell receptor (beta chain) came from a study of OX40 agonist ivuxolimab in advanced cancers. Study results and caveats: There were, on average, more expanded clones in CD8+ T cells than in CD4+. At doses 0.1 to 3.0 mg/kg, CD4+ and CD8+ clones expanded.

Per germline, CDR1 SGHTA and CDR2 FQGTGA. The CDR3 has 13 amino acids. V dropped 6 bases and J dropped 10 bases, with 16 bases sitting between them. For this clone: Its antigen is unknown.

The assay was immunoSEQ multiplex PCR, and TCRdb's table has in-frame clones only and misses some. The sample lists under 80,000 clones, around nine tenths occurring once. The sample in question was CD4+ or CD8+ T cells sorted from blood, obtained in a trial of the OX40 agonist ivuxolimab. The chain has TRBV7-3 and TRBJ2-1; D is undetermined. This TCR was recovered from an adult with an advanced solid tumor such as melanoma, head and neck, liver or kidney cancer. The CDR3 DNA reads TGTGCCAGCAGTCCTTATATCTCCCGGGAGCAGTTCTTC. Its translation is CASSPYISREQFF. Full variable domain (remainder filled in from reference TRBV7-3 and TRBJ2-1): GAGVSQTPSNKVTEKGKYVELRCDPISGHTALYWYRQSLGQGPEFLIYFQGTGAADDSGLPNDRFFAVRPEGSVSTLKIQRTERGDSAVYLCASSPYISREQFFGPGTRLTVL.